This passage covers 10 T cell receptor beta chains from one sample sequenced in a study of beta chain features in type 1 diabetes. Of the isolated RNA, all was reverse transcribed, and so the sequenced material was expressed TCRB transcripts. TCRdb's table, derived via immunoSEQ multiplex PCR, lists solely in-frame clones and lacks some. This sample has hundreds of thousands of clones; 10% to 15% occur once, and the top ten carry under 0.02%. Material: naive CD4+ T cells from blood. Every receptor here comes from a man aged 18 to 35 in good health.

In this sample, this clone turned up a few times. The chain recombines TRBV5-1 with TRBJ2-1; D gene ambiguous. The CDR3 is 13 residues long. The V gene lost 5 bases and the J gene lost 4 bases, with 10 bases spanning the gap. CDR1 is SGHRS and CDR2 is YFSETQ in the germline V gene. CDR3 nucleotide sequence: TGCGCCAGCAGAGAGAGAGAATACAATGAGCAGTTCTTC. It encodes CASREREYNEQFF.

This clone has more than one count but fewer than ten. The chain links TRBV7-9 to TRBJ1-1, with D possibly matching TRBD1 (5 bases). The CDR3 contains 15 residues. Germline-derived CDR1 and CDR2 are SEHNR and FQNEAQ (reference sequence). V dropped 5 bases and J dropped 5 bases, with 18 bases sitting between them. CDR3 region: CASSPQRGRETEAFF. The CDR3, as DNA: TGTGCCAGCAGCCCTCAAAGGGGTAGGGAAACTGAAGCTTTCTTT.

This clone was recorded a few times. The V and J genes are TRBV7-9 and TRBJ1-2; 7 bases line up with TRBD1. Germline V CDR1 and CDR2: SEHNR, FQNEAQ (reference sequence). This CDR3 spans 12 amino acids. J gave up 4 bases and V 7 bases, and 3 bases lay outside the gene matches. The chain's CDR3 is CASTWDSYGYTF. In DNA, the CDR3 is TGTGCCAGCACCTGGGACAGCTATGGCTACACCTTC.

This clone was counted a few times. This chain links TRBV6-6 with TRBJ1-2; TRBD1 is a possible D gene (5 bases). V was clipped by 6 bases and J by 2 bases, with 16 bases between them. The germline gives CDR1 MNHNY, CDR2 SVGAGI (reference sequence). There are 15 residues in the CDR3. This chain's CDR3 is CASSLRTSRNYGYTF. The CDR3 bases are TGTGCCAGCAGCCTAAGGACATCCCGGAACTATGGCTACACCTTC.

This clone appeared a few times. In nucleotides, the CDR3 is TGCGCCAGGGGGCGACCGGGACAGGGGGCCACAGATACGCAGTATTTT. This gives the protein CARGRPGQGATDTQYF. The rearrangement joins TRBV23-1 to TRBJ2-3; TRBD1 agrees at 12 bases. TRBV23-1 is placed among ORFs of uncertain function. V was pared by 9 bases and J by 2 bases, with 9 bases of the junction left unmatched. The CDR3 loop spans 16 amino acids.

This chain connects TRBV14 to TRBJ1-2; D ambiguous. Trimming stripped 4 bases from V and 0 bases from J, with 6 bases between. The CDR3 is 13 amino acids. Germline lookup yields CDR1 SGHDN and CDR2 FVKESK. The CDR3, as DNA: TGTGCCAGCAGCCCCGGAGCTAACTATGGCTACACCTTC. Its translation is CASSPGANYGYTF.

The J gene is TRBJ2-1, the V gene TRBV7-6; 7 positions agree with TRBD1. V shed 3 bases and J 4 bases; nucleotides not matched to a gene: 0. CDR1 SGHVS and CDR2 FNYEAQ come from the germline V gene. This CDR3 comprises 13 residues. CDR3 bases: TGTGCCAGCAGCTTGACAGGGTACAATGAGCAGTTCTTC. Its translation: CASSLTGYNEQFF.

The V gene is TRBV2, the J gene TRBJ2-2; tentatively, D is TRBD2 (7 bases). Germline V gene lookup returns CDR1 SNHLY and CDR2 FYNNEI. Trimming took off 5 bases at V and 4 bases at J, with 11 bases between the two ends. The CDR3 covers 14 residues. CDR3: CASSQRGGTGELFF. CDR3 DNA: TGTGCCAGCAGTCAGAGGGGGGGCACCGGGGAGCTGTTTTTT.

The sample holds a few counts of this clone. This sample includes further DNA sequences coding for the same CDR3. V and J are TRBV5-1 and TRBJ1-1; D gene unclear. Germline CDR1 SGHRS, CDR2 YFSETQ. Trimming stripped 0 bases from V and 0 bases from J, with 9 bases between. CDR3 size: 15 residues. CDR3 nucleotide sequence: TGCGCCAGCAGCTTGGGAGCGGGTGTGAACACTGAAGCTTTCTTT. This codes for CASSLGAGVNTEAFF. Based on the CDR3 plus reference TRBV5-1 and TRBJ1-1, the full variable domain is KAGVTQTPRYLIKTRGQQVTLSCSPISGHRSVSWYQQTPGQGLQFLFEYFSETQRNKGNFPGRFSGRQFSNSRSEMNVSTLELGDSALYLCASSLGAGVNTEAFFGQGTRLTVV.

The genes are TRBV20-1 and TRBJ2-7; no clear D. Trimming removed 0 bases at V and 7 bases at J, with 7 bases between. CDR1 and CDR2 (germline): DFQATT, SNEGSKA (reference sequence). The CDR3 has 11 residues. CDR3 loop: CSARDRWEQYF. The CDR3 bases are TGCAGTGCTAGAGATCGGTGGGAGCAGTACTTC.